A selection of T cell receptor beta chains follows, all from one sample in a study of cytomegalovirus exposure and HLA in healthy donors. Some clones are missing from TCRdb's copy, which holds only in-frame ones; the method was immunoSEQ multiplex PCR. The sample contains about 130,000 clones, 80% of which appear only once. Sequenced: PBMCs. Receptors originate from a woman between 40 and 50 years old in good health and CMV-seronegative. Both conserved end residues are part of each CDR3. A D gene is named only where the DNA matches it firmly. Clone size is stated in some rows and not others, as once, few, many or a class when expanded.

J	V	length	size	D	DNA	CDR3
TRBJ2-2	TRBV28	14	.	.	TGTGCCAGCAGTCCCGGGACACACACCGGGGAGCTGTTTTTT	CASSPGTHTGELFF
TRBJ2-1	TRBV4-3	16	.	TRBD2	TGCGCCAGCAGCCAACCTAGCGGGGGGCCCTACAATGAGCAGTTCTTC	CASSQPSGGPYNEQFF
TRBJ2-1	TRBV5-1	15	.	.	TGCGCCAGCAGCTTGGACAGGGTGTCCTACAATGAGCAGTTCTTC	CASSLDRVSYNEQFF
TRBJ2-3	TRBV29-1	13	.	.	TGCAGCGTACCCGTCGGGTGGGCAGATACGCAGTATTTT	CSVPVGWADTQYF
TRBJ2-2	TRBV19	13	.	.	TGTGCCAGTAGTCCCCTCAACACCGGGGAGCTGTTTTTT	CASSPLNTGELFF
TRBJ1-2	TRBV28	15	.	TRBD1	TGTGCCAGCAGTTCGTGGACAGGGACTAACTATGGCTACACCTTC	CASSSWTGTNYGYTF
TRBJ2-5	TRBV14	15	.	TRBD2	TGTGCCAGCAGCCCTTTAGCGGGGGGACAAGAGACCCAGTACTTC	CASSPLAGGQETQYF
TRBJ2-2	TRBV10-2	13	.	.	TGCGCCAGCAGTGAGTCCGGTGCCGGGGAGCTGTTTTTT	CASSESGAGELFF
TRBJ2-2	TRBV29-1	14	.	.	TGCAGCGTTGAAGATCCAGGTAGTCCCGGGGAGCTGTTTTTT	CSVEDPGSPGELFF
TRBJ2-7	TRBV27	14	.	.	TGTGCCAGCAGTGCCCTCTCCGGGTCCTACGAGCAGTACTTC	CASSALSGSYEQYF
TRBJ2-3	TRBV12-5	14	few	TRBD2	TGTGCTAGTGGTAAGGGACTAGCGGGAGATACGCAGTATTTT	CASGKGLAGDTQYF
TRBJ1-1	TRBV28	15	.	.	TGTTCCAGCAGGGGCCCGTACAGGGAGAAGACTGAAGCTTTCTTT	CSSRGPYREKTEAFF
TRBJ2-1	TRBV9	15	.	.	TGTGCCAGCAGCGAACAAGGCGGGATATACAATGAGCAGTTCTTC	CASSEQGGIYNEQFF
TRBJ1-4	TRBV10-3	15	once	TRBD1	TGTGCCATCAGTTCCGGACAGGGGAAAAATGAAAAACTGTTTTTT	CAISSGQGKNEKLFF
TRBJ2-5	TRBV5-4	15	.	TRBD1	TGTGCCAGCAGCCGACCAGGACAGGGTAGCCAGACCCAGTACTTC	CASSRPGQGSQTQYF